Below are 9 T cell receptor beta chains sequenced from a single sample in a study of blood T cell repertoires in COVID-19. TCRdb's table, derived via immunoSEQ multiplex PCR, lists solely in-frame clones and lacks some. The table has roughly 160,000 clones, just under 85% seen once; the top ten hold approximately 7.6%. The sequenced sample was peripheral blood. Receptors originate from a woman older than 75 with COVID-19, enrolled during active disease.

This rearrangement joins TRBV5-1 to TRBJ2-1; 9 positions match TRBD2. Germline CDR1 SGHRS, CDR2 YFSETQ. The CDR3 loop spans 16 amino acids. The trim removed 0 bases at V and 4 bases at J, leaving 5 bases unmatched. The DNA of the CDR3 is TGCGCCAGCAGCTTGGACCTAGCGGGGACATACAATGAGCAGTTCTTC. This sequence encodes CASSLDLAGTYNEQFF. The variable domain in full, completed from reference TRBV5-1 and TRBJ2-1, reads KAGVTQTPRYLIKTRGQQVTLSCSPISGHRSVSWYQQTPGQGLQFLFEYFSETQRNKGNFPGRFSGRQFSNSRSEMNVSTLELGDSALYLCASSLDLAGTYNEQFFGPGTRLTVL.

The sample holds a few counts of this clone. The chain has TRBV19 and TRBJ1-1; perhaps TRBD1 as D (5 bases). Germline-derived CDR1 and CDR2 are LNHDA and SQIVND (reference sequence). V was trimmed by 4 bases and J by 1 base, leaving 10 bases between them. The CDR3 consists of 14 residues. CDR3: CASSTQQGNTEAFF. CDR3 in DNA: TGTGCCAGTAGTACGCAGCAGGGGAACACTGAAGCTTTCTTT.

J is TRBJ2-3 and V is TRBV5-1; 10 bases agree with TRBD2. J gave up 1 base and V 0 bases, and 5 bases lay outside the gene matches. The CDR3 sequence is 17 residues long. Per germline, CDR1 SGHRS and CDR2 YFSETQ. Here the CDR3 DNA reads TGCGCCAGCAGCTTGGGGCTAGCGGGAGCGGGCACAGATACGCAGTATTTT. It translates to CASSLGLAGAGTDTQYF.

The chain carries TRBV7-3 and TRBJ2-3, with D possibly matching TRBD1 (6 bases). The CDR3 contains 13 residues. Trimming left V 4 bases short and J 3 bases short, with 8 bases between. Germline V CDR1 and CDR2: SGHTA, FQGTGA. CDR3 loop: CASSSGQTDTQYF. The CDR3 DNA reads TGTGCCAGCAGCTCGGGACAAACAGATACGCAGTATTTT.

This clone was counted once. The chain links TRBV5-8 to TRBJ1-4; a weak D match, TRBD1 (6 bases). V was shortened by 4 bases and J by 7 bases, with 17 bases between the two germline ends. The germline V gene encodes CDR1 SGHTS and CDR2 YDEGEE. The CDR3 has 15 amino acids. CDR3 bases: TGTGCCAGCAGCCTTCGTGGGGGGGCGGGTGAAAAACTGTTTTTT. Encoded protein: CASSLRGGAGEKLFF.

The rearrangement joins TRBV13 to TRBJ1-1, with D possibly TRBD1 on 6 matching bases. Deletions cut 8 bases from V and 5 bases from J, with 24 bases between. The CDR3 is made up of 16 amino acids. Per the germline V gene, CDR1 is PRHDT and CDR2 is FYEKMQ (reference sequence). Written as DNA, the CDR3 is TGTGCCAGCCTCAGGGATGGGGGCGTAGGGGTAACTGAAGCTTTCTTT. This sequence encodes CASLRDGGVGVTEAFF.

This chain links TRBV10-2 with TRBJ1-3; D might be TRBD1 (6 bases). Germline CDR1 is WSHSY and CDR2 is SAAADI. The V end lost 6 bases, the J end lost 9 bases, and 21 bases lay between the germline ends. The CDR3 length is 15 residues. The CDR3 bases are TGCGCCAGCAGCCAGGGGTATCGCCCAGAAGGCACCATATATTTT. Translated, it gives CASSQGYRPEGTIYF.

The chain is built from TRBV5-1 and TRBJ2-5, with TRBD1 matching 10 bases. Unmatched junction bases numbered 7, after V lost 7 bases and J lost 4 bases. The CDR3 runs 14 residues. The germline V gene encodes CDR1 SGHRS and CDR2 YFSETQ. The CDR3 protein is CASASGTGVETQYF. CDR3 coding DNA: TGCGCCAGCGCGTCCGGGACAGGGGTAGAGACCCAGTACTTC.

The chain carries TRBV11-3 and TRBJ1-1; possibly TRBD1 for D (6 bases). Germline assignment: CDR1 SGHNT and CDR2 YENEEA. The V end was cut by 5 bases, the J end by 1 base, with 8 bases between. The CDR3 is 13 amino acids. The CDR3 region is CASSMGQNTEAFF. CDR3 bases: TGTGCCAGCAGCATGGGACAGAACACTGAAGCTTTCTTT. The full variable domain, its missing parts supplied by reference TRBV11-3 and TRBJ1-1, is EAGVVQSPRYKIIEKKQPVAFWCNPISGHNTLYWYLQNLGQGPELLIRYENEEAVDDSQLPKDRFSAERLKGVDSTLKIQPAELGDSAVYLCASSMGQNTEAFFGQGTRLTVV.